The clone carrying this T cell receptor beta chain was picked up many times. Its antigen remains unknown. The sample belongs to a study of neurological immune-mediated disorders. CDR3 size: 15 residues. Germline V CDR1 and CDR2: SGHTA, FQGTGA. V was pared by 3 bases and J by 4 bases, with 3 bases of the junction left unmatched. Points from the study as a whole: HTLV-1-associated myelopathy had the most TCR clonal expansion, whereas multiple sclerosis had the least (lower than in healthy controls). Private repertoires in all groups were suggested by the absence of shared CDR3 amino acid sequences among expanded clones across subjects.

5'RACE employing 10-nucleotide random UMIs yielded the cDNA. Using its own MiXCR run on the 5' RACE reads, TCRdb lists one record per CDR3 protein. Of 28,000 or so distinct CDR3 sequences detected, 12% appear once; the ten largest clones hold 7.8%. This receptor was obtained from a man aged 55 to 70 in good health. This rearrangement joins TRBV7-3 to TRBJ2-1; 10 bases line up with TRBD2. Sequenced sample: PBMCs. This CDR3 is CASSFTSGMYNEQFF. In nucleotides, the CDR3 is TGTGCCAGCAGCTTTACTAGCGGGATGTACAATGAGCAGTTCTTC.